This T cell receptor (beta chain) came from a study of blood T cell repertoires in COVID-19. The wider study: The origin of the acute and convalescent COVID-19 samples was the United States, Italy and Spain.

The method was immunoSEQ multiplex PCR; TCRdb's version includes in-frame clones alone and lacks a portion of them. The data contain approximately 170,000 clones, 80% to 90% of them singletons. This CDR3 has 14 amino acids. V trimming: 3 bases; J trimming: 7 bases; junction bases outside the gene matches: 9. Germline CDR1 is DFQATT and CDR2 is SNEGSKA (reference sequence). Those who participated ranged in age from roughly 18 to 100 years and resided in about two dozen US areas. The sequenced material came from PBMCs or T cells enriched from blood (not recorded which). The rearrangement joins TRBV20-1 to TRBJ2-1; 7 bases agree with TRBD2. This clonotype was obtained from a woman aged 18-29 years who had recovered from COVID-19. CDR3 sequence reads: CSASGGELGNEQFF. Written as DNA, the CDR3 is TGCAGTGCTAGTGGGGGGGAACTAGGGAATGAGCAGTTCTTC.